Presented here are 12 T cell receptor beta chains from one specimen sequenced in a study of T cells in Graves' hyperthyroidism and ophthalmopathy. RNA transcripts were the template for amplifying TCR beta CDR3 regions. HTBI primers were used for first-round RT-PCR of the TCR CDR3. In TCRdb, the multiplex PCR reads were re-called with MiXCR into one record per CDR3 protein. The top ten clones hold roughly 23% of a sample with roughly 160,000 distinct CDR3 sequences, about 9% of them seen once. Sequencing was done on a sample of blood. These receptors all stem from a woman younger than 35 with Graves' hyperthyroidism that later progressed to Graves' ophthalmopathy.

This clonotype was detected many times. The chain carries TRBV13 and TRBJ1-1, with 7 bases fitting TRBD1. Germline V gene sequence: CDR1 PRHDT, CDR2 FYEKMQ (reference sequence). The CDR3 covers 16 residues. The V segment lost 4 bases and the J segment 1 base; nucleotides outside the gene matches: 9. CDR3 residues: CASSSRTGAENTEAFF. CDR3 DNA: TGTGCCAGCAGCTCGCGAACAGGGGCCGAGAACACTGAAGCTTTCTTT.

This clonotype was counted many times. The chain combines TRBV15 with TRBJ1-1; maybe TRBD1 (5 bases). The CDR3 has 15 amino acids. Deletions cut 5 bases from V and 7 bases from J, with 20 bases between. In germline, CDR1 is LNHNV, CDR2 YYDKDF (reference sequence). The CDR3 sequence is CATSFRSGGVGEAFF. CDR3 bases: TGTGCCACCAGCTTCCGATCGGGAGGGGTGGGTGAAGCTTTCTTT.

This clonotype was detected ten times or more. The chain is built from TRBV20-1 and TRBJ2-7; 10 positions agree with TRBD2. The CDR3 has 14 amino acids. J gave up 3 bases and V 2 bases, and 4 bases lay outside the gene matches. Germline assignment: CDR1 DFQATT and CDR2 SNEGSKA (reference sequence). CDR3 bases: TGCAGTGCTAGACCCTTAGCGGGAGGCTACGAGCAGTACTTC. Amino acids: CSARPLAGGYEQYF.

The sample holds many counts of this clonotype. The rearrangement links TRBV18 to TRBJ1-2; D not certain. The CDR3 is 14 amino acids. Germline V CDR1 and CDR2: KGHSH, LQKENI. V was trimmed by 6 bases and J by 4 bases, leaving 15 bases between them. The CDR3 DNA follows: TGTGCCAGCTCCCCCGCAGTCACCGGCTATGGCTACACCTTC. It yields the protein CASSPAVTGYGYTF.

This clonotype was recorded many times. This chain joins TRBV11-1 and TRBJ1-6; no clear D. CDR3 size: 15 residues. V was cut by 1 base and J by 7 bases, with 11 bases left in between. Per germline, CDR1 SGHAT and CDR2 FQDESV (reference sequence). The CDR3 spells CASSLGSGGNSPLHF. The CDR3 coding sequence is TGTGCCAGCAGCTTAGGCTCCGGCGGGAATTCACCCCTCCACTTT.

The sample holds a few counts of this clonotype. The chain has TRBV7-9 and TRBJ2-7; TRBD1 might be the D (6 bases). The CDR3 is made up of 13 amino acids. V was cut by 4 bases and J by 2 bases, with 9 bases left in between. The germline CDR1 and CDR2 sequences are SEHNR and FQNEAQ (reference sequence). As DNA, the CDR3 is TGTGCCAGCAGCTGGGGACAAGCCTACGAGCAGTACTTC. Amino acid sequence: CASSWGQAYEQYF.

There are many counts of this clonotype. This sequence joins TRBV30 and TRBJ1-2; TRBD1 might be the D (5 bases). The germline V gene encodes CDR1 GTSNPN and CDR2 SVGIG (reference sequence). V was cut by 2 bases and J by 6 bases, with 16 bases left in between. This CDR3 has 14 residues. The CDR3 nucleotides read TGTGCCTGGAGTTTGGGGACGGGCCCTCATGGCTACACCTTC. This sequence encodes CAWSLGTGPHGYTF.

This rearrangement joins TRBV20-1 to TRBJ1-6, with D possibly TRBD1 on 6 matching bases. This CDR3 has 19 amino acids. CDR1 is DFQATT, CDR2 SNEGSKA, per germline (reference sequence). Trimming took off 7 bases at V and 3 bases at J, with 28 bases between the two ends. CDR3 nucleotides: TGCAGTGTCAGGTACCCCCTCGTCCAGGGGTTCAGCTATAATTCACCCCTCCACTTT. Protein product: CSVRYPLVQGFSYNSPLHF.

In this sample, this clonotype turned up a few times. The CDR3 nucleotides are TGTGCCAGCTCTCTATGGACGGCCGGGACTAGCGGGAGCAATGAGCAGTTCTTC. Its protein product is CASSLWTAGTSGSNEQFF. V and J are TRBV18 and TRBJ2-1; 14 bases line up with TRBD2. V was clipped by 6 bases and J by 6 bases; unmatched bases: 13. The germline CDR1 and CDR2 sequences are KGHSH and LQKENI. The CDR3 loop spans 18 amino acids.

This clonotype was found many times. This sequence joins TRBV20-1 and TRBJ2-4, with 9 bases aligning to TRBD2. The CDR3 spans 15 residues. V was clipped by 3 bases and J by 3 bases; unmatched bases: 6. Germline values: CDR1 DFQATT, CDR2 SNEGSKA (reference sequence). The chain's CDR3 is CSASPASGNKNIQYF. The CDR3 coding sequence is TGCAGTGCTAGTCCGGCTAGCGGGAACAAAAACATTCAGTACTTC.

CDR3 DNA: TGTGCCAGTACTAGCGGGAGCGGGAATGAGCAGTTCTTC. Its translation is CASTSGSGNEQFF. The gene calls are TRBV19 and TRBJ2-1; the match to TRBD2 covers 10 bases. The CDR3 contains 13 residues. Trimming took 7 bases from V and 7 from J; bases not matched to a gene: 4. Germline CDR1 reads LNHDA; CDR2 reads SQIVND (reference sequence).

This clonotype was detected many times. The genes are TRBV6-1 and TRBJ1-3; D gene ambiguous. This CDR3 region has 14 residues. Germline lookup yields CDR1 MNHNS and CDR2 SASEGT. The V and J ends lost 1 base and 9 bases respectively, with 13 bases between them. CDR3 bases: TGTGCCAGCAGTGAAGACAGTCTCTTTGGCACCATATATTTT. Translating gives CASSEDSLFGTIYF.